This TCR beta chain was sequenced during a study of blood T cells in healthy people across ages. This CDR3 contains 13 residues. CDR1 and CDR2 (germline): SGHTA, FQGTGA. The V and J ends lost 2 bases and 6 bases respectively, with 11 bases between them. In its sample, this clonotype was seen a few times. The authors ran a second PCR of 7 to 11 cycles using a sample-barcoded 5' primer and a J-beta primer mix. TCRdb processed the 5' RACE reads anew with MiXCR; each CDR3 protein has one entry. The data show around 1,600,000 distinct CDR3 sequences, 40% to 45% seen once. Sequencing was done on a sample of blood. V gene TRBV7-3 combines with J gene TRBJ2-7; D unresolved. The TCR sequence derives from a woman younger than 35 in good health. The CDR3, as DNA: TGTGCCAGCAGCTTAGGGCAGACTCGCGAGCAGTACTTC. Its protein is CASSLGQTREQYF.